The T cell receptor (beta chain) described here comes from a study of early stage breast cancer tumors. At the level of the study: Of some 15 invasive breast tumors, 11 to 12 were hormone receptor-positive, HER2-negative. General study points: Compared with adjacent normal breast, tumors showed about 2.4-fold denser, more clonal T cells. Tumor and normal breast were distinguished via blood comparison in about 90% of the 16 patients.

On this clone: As yet, its antigen is unknown.

The CDR3 is 14 amino acids. Trimming left V 6 bases short and J 2 bases short, with 11 bases between. CDR1 is KGHSH, CDR2 LQKENI, per germline. Each sample had two DNA replicates, about 0.47 ug blood or about 1.5 ug tissue. Assay used: immunoSEQ multiplex PCR; TCRdb lists only in-frame clones, some missing. The sample contains roughly 30,000 clones, roughly four fifths of which appear only once. The sequenced sample consisted of breast tumor tissue. This clonotype originated in a young adult with breast cancer. The chain couples TRBV18 to TRBJ1-3; a possible D gene is TRBD1 (5 bases). CDR3 region: CASSHTGAGNTIYF. DNA of the CDR3: TGTGCCAGCTCCCACACAGGAGCTGGAAACACCATATATTTT.